These 6 T cell receptor beta chains originate from one sample sequenced in a study of shared clonotypes between healthy human individuals. The table came from immunoSEQ multiplex PCR; TCRdb's copy has only in-frame clones and leaves some out. Of roughly 1,500,000 clones detected, approximately 98.5% appear once; the ten largest clones hold around 0.38%. The sample was naive CD4+ T cells sorted from blood. Noted subset: CD45RA+ positively selected. The source of these receptors is a man aged 30-40 years in good health.

This clone was recorded once. The V gene is TRBV2, the J gene TRBJ1-2; TRBD1 matches 9 bases. Germline CDR1 reads SNHLY; CDR2 reads FYNNEI. CDR3 size: 13 residues. The V and J ends lost 7 bases and 5 bases, in that order; junction bases with no gene match: 5. CDR3 residues: CASNVGQGYGYTF. The CDR3 nucleotides read TGTGCCAGCAATGTGGGACAGGGATATGGCTACACCTTC.

This sequence joins TRBV7-2 and TRBJ2-5; possibly TRBD1 for D (5 bases). V lost 2 bases and J lost 5, with 12 bases in between. The CDR3 has 14 residues. Per germline, CDR1 SGHTA and CDR2 FQGNSA. The CDR3: CASSLRGPAETQYF. The CDR3 DNA follows: TGTGCCAGCAGCTTAAGGGGCCCGGCCGAGACCCAGTACTTC.

V usage is TRBV6-1 and J usage is TRBJ2-7; D is unclear. Germline V gene data show CDR1 as MNHNS and CDR2 as SASEGT. CDR3 length equals 14 residues. V was clipped by 7 bases and J by 1 base, with 14 bases between them. The CDR3 DNA is TGTGCCAGCACGGCGATAACGGTTTCCTACGAGCAGTACTTC. This gives the protein CASTAITVSYEQYF.

CDR3 sequence: CASSSGTSGRASGETQYF. CDR3 coding DNA: TGTGCCAGCAGCTCCGGGACTAGCGGGAGGGCCAGCGGGGAGACCCAGTACTTC. The rearrangement links TRBV11-3 to TRBJ2-5, with 16 positions matching TRBD2. The CDR3 runs to 18 residues. The V segment lost 4 bases and the J segment 5 bases; nucleotides outside the gene matches: 10. Germline V gene sequence: CDR1 SGHNT, CDR2 YENEEA.

The V and J genes are TRBV9 and TRBJ2-3, with 10 positions matching TRBD2. Per the germline V gene, CDR1 is SGDLS and CDR2 is YYNGEE. The CDR3 length is 16 residues. Germline trimming cut 3 bases from V and 3 bases from J; bases unmatched to any gene: 7. CDR3 nucleotide sequence: TGTGCCAGCAGCGCTTCCCTAGCGGGAGTGACAGATACGCAGTATTTT. This gives the protein CASSASLAGVTDTQYF.

The CDR3: CASSLEGGAQDEQYF. As DNA, the CDR3 is TGTGCCAGCAGCTTAGAGGGTGGGGCGCAGGATGAGCAGTACTTC. The gene calls are TRBV11-3 and TRBJ2-7; tentatively, D is TRBD1 (5 bases). The CDR3 consists of 15 residues. The germline gives CDR1 SGHNT, CDR2 YENEEA. V dropped 0 bases and J dropped 7 bases, with 16 bases sitting between them.